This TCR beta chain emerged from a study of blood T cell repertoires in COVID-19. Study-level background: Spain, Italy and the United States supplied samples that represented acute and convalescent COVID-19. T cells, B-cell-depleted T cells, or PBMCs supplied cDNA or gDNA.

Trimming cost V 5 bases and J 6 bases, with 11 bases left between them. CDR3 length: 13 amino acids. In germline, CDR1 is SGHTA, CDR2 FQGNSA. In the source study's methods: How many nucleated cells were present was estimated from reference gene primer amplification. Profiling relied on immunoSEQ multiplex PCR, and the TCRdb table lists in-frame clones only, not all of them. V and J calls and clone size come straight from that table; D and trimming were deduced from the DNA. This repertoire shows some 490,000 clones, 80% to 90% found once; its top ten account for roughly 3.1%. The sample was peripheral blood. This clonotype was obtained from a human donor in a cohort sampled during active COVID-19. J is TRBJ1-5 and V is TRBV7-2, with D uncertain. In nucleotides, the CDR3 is TGTGCCAGCAGCCGCGATTCGGGTCAGCCCCAGCATTTT. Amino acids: CASSRDSGQPQHF.